This record concerns one T cell receptor (beta chain) sequence. Its antigen is not yet known. No clone much larger than this one lies a single base away; base qualities are absent. A patient counted as having stable Graves' hyperthyroidism if no progression to ophthalmopathy occurred over 18 months of follow-up. Hyperthyroidism patients were newly diagnosed, had a disease duration of under 2 months, and were aged 18 to 65 years. Exclusion was applied to patients with uncontrolled infections, other autoimmune diseases, pregnancy or lactation. Diagnoses relied on clinical symptoms, serum thyroxine and TRAb, thyroid ultrasound and orbital computed tomography. PBMCs were isolated from about 9 ml of fresh peripheral blood by Ficoll-Paque density gradient centrifugation. Total RNA was extracted using Trizol reagent, and RNA quality was assessed on an Agilent 2100 Bioanalyzer. These data are taken from a study of T cells in Graves' hyperthyroidism and ophthalmopathy (dated 2019 in TCRdb). About the full investigation: Peripheral blood samples were taken at initial diagnosis, before any treatment was given. To identify TCR V-J signatures that set the groups apart, the researchers used a discovery cohort of roughly 100 patients, made up of 40 to 45 with Graves' ophthalmopathy and approximately 57 with stable Graves' hyperthyroidism. Prospective prediction of ophthalmopathy was tested in an independent validation cohort of 18 to 20 hyperthyroidism patients and approximately 17 patients who later progressed to ophthalmopathy. The 75 to 100 discovery patients were randomly split 7:3 into training and test sets. Thyroid tissue and blood T-cell repertoires from six Graves' hyperthyroidism patients were also compared in the study. Once sampling was done, hyperthyroidism patients were given methimazole at a starting dose of 30 mg daily, whereas ophthalmopathy patients were given high-dose intravenous methylprednisolone. The paper reports TCR Vbeta CDR3 sequencing of 135 peripheral blood samples: approximately 41 ophthalmopathy, roughly 80 hyperthyroidism and around 17 progressor patients.

Findings and caveats that apply to the study as a whole: In validation, the model predicted progression to ophthalmopathy with roughly 70% sensitivity and roughly 72% specificity, a median of 6.5 months before onset. In cross-validation, a model built on a 13 V-J signature told ophthalmopathy apart from stable hyperthyroidism with approximately 90% sensitivity and approximately 81% specificity, and in testing the same model reached 80%/75%. Most expanded thyroid clonotypes (frequency above 0.001) were also found in blood, which suggests that blood repertoires may mirror thyroid immune responses. No statistical method was used to fix the sample size in advance, and group allocation was not hidden from the investigators.

Here V drops 2 bases and J drops 2 bases, and the junction holds 3 bases not matched to any gene. Spanning cysteine to phenylalanine, the CDR3 consists of 15 amino acids. Just the 45-base CDR3 DNA is kept, in frame starting at base 1. CDR1 and CDR2 (KGHDR, SFDVKD) derive from the germline V gene. TCR beta CDR3 regions were amplified from RNA transcripts. The TCR CDR3 was subjected to a first round of RT-PCR using the HTBI primer set and the Qiagen OneStep RT-PCR kit. The libraries were constructed in a second round of multiplex PCR and then size-selected and purified. Paired-end sequencing of the libraries was performed with 100 bp reads on an Illumina HiSeq2000. The authors' analysis ran thus. SOAPnuke was used to process the raw data, throwing out any read that contained adapters or uncalled bases, had a mean Phred below 15, or lacked an exact constant-primer or identifier match. COPE v1.2.5 was used to merge high-quality paired reads, and clonotypes were defined as unique nucleotide sequences. Clonotypes were aligned to IMGT TRBV, TRBD and TRBJ reference segments using MiTCR v1.1. Analysis was restricted to V-J combinations with a frequency above 0.0001, which covered about 99% of repertoires. A TCS score was defined as the ratio of F50 (clonal expansion) to E x V (chaos), with BLOSUM62-based TCRdist applied between CDR3 peptides within each V-J. Welch's t-statistics and random forest reduced around 520 V-J features to 10 to 15, which were used in a naive Bayes classifier (R e1071). Thyroid-blood repertoire similarity was quantified with the Morisita-Horn index. The public reads were quality trimmed at Q25 with fastp and then assembled into clones with MiXCR by TCRdb, keeping productive beta chains. Rows matching on CDR3 protein sequence are summarized as one entry with the most common DNA and genes. The V and J calls and clone size are TCRdb's, not the authors'. This sample comprises 750,000 to 900,000 distinct CDR3 sequences, over 35% of them detected only once. The ten largest clones capture 7.5% to 9.5% of the sample.

This TCR derives from a man aged 18 to 30 with Graves' hyperthyroidism. The V and J segments used are TRBV24-1 and TRBJ1-2; the central 8 bases match TRBD1. Source material: blood. The CDR3 amino acid sequence is: CATSDYGQGNYGYTF. Here is the DNA: TGTGCCACCAGTGATTACGGACAGGGAAACTATGGCTACACCTTC.